The entry below describes one TCR beta chain. Antigen: not known. Primers: 60 Vbeta forward and 13 Jbeta reverse. The repertoire was sequenced with immunoSEQ multiplex PCR; TCRdb's copy has only in-frame clones and lacks some. Here the sample spans about 260,000 clones, approximately 84% being singletons. The source of the sample is a study of cytomegalovirus exposure and HLA in healthy donors. The study's findings and limits: Several of the most significant clusters appeared, in a later analysis, to be linked to common viral pathogens. TRBV6-2, TRBV6-3 and some other V segments were unresolvable in 87-base-pair reads. While the bulk of TCR sequences proved rare, some public TCRs turned up in many donors.

Trimming cost V 5 bases and J 6 bases, with 14 bases left between them. CDR1 is SGHRS, CDR2 YFSETQ, per germline. The CDR3 is 13 amino acids. This sequence originates from a woman in her 40s in good health and CMV-seropositive. This rearrangement joins TRBV5-1 to TRBJ1-2; TRBD1 might be the D (6 bases). Sequences were obtained from PBMCs. CDR3 amino acids: CASSSTGGNGYTF. CDR3 sequence (DNA): TGCGCCAGCAGTTCGACAGGTGGAAATGGCTACACCTTC.